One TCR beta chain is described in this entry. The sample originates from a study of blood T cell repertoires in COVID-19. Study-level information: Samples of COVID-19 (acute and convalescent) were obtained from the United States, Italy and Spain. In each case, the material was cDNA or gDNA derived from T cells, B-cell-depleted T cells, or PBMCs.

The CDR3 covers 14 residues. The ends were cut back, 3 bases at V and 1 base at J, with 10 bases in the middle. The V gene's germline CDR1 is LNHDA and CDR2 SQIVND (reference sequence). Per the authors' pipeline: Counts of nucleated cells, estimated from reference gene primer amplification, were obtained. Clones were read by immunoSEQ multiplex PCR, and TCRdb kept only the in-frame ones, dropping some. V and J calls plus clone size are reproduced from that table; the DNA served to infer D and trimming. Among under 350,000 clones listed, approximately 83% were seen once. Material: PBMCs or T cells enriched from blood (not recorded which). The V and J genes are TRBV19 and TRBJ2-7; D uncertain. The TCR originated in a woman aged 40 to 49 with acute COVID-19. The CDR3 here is CASSISATSYEQYF. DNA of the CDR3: TGTGCCAGTAGTATTTCTGCGACTTCCTACGAGCAGTACTTC. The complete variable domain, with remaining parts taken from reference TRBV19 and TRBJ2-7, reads DGGITQSPKYLFRKEGQNVTLSCEQNLNHDAMYWYRQDPGQGLRLIYYSQIVNDFQKGDIAEGYSVSREKKESFPLTVTSAQKNPTAFYLCASSISATSYEQYFGPGTRLTVT.